The 21 T cell receptor beta chains below all came from one sample that was sequenced in a study of OX40 agonist ivuxolimab in advanced cancers. The assay was immunoSEQ multiplex PCR, and TCRdb's table has in-frame clones only and misses some. The sample contains 90,000 to 100,000 clones, about 90% of which appear only once. Sequencing used CD4+ or CD8+ T cells sorted from blood, obtained in a trial of the OX40 agonist ivuxolimab. The source of these receptors is an adult with an advanced solid tumor such as melanoma, head and neck, liver or kidney cancer.

The chain links TRBV6-5 to TRBJ1-1; D gene unclear. Germline V gives CDR1 MNHEY, CDR2 SVGAGI. V gave up 2 bases and J gave up 0 bases, with 1 base separating them. This CDR3 has 12 amino acids. In nucleotides, the CDR3 is TGTGCCAGCAGTTACCTGAACACTGAAGCTTTCTTT. Protein sequence: CASSYLNTEAFF.

The V and J genes are TRBV19 and TRBJ1-4; maybe TRBD1 (6 bases). CDR3 length: 16 residues. V was pared by 9 bases and J by 3 bases, with 20 bases between. Germline loops: CDR1 LNHDA, CDR2 SQIVND (reference sequence). The chain's CDR3 is CARPGRGKVANEKLFF. The CDR3, as DNA: TGTGCCAGACCGGGCAGGGGAAAGGTGGCTAATGAAAAACTGTTTTTT.

The gene calls are TRBV11-2 and TRBJ2-1; TRBD2 might be the D (7 bases). The germline CDR1 and CDR2 sequences are SGHAT and FQNNGV. Trimming removed 8 bases from V and 5 bases from J, with 19 bases in between. This CDR3 comprises 15 residues. The CDR3: CASSLGGPTHNEQFF. Written as DNA, the CDR3 is TGTGCCAGCTCCCTCGGGGGGCCTACTCACAATGAGCAGTTCTTC. Supplemented by reference TRBV11-2 and TRBJ2-1, the full variable domain reads EAGVAQSPRYKIIEKRQSVAFWCNPISGHATLYWYQQILGQGPKLLIQFQNNGVVDDSQLPKDRFSAERLKGVDSTLKIQPAKLEDSAVYLCASSLGGPTHNEQFFGPGTRLTVL.

V usage is TRBV11-2 and J usage is TRBJ1-1; D remains ambiguous. Trimming shortened V by 5 bases and J by 1 base, and 14 bases separated the two germline ends. CDR3 length: 15 residues. Germline CDR1 reads SGHAT; CDR2 reads FQNNGV. The CDR3 bases are TGTGCCAGCAGCGCGCAGTCCTCGACGAACACTGAAGCTTTCTTT. It codes for CASSAQSSTNTEAFF.

The chain uses TRBV5-6 and TRBJ1-3, with D uncertain. Germline V gene sequence: CDR1 SGHDT, CDR2 YYEEEE. This CDR3 is built from 14 residues. Trimming shortened V by 1 base and J by 4 bases, and 9 bases separated the two germline ends. CDR3 in DNA: TGTGCCAGCAGCTTGCACGTTCAAGGAAACACCATATATTTT. Its translation: CASSLHVQGNTIYF. Full variable domain (missing parts from reference TRBV5-6 and TRBJ1-3): DAGVTQSPTHLIKTRGQQVTLRCSPKSGHDTVSWYQQALGQGPQFIFQYYEEEERQRGNFPDRFSGHQFPNYSSELNVNALLLGDSALYLCASSLHVQGNTIYFGEGSWLTVV.

The rearrangement joins TRBV6-6 to TRBJ2-1; TRBD2 aligns across 9 bases. The CDR3 length is 15 residues. The junction had 6 bases not matched to a gene; V was cut back by 7 bases and J by 2 bases. The germline V gene has CDR1 MNHNY and CDR2 SVGAGI (reference sequence). DNA for the CDR3: TGTGCCAGCAACTTTGGCGGGGGGGCCTACAATGAGCAGTTCTTC. It specifies CASNFGGGAYNEQFF.

V is TRBV2 and J is TRBJ2-3; a possible D gene is TRBD2 (5 bases). Between the trimmed V and J ends, which lost 6 bases and 4 bases, there was a span of 14 bases. CDR1 is SNHLY, CDR2 FYNNEI, per germline. The CDR3 sequence is 14 residues long. DNA for the CDR3: TGTGCCAGCAGGGGGAGCGTCACCCCAGATACGCAGTATTTT. Translating it yields CASRGSVTPDTQYF.

The V call is TRBV18, the J call TRBJ1-4; D is undetermined. V lost 3 bases and J 6 bases, leaving 11 bases between the germline ends. Germline CDR1 and CDR2: KGHSH and LQKENI. This CDR3 has 14 amino acids. This CDR3 reads CASSPSGSHEKLFF. The CDR3 nucleotides are TGTGCCAGCTCACCGAGCGGGAGTCATGAAAAACTGTTTTTT.

This clone occurred once. The V call is TRBV7-9, the J call TRBJ1-2, with no clear D. CDR1 and CDR2 from the germline V gene are SEHNR and FQNEAQ (reference sequence). V shed 2 bases and J shed 9 bases, with 16 bases lying between them. There are 14 residues in the CDR3. CDR3 region: CASSLLTSIYSYTF. CDR3 DNA sequence: TGTGCCAGCAGCTTATTGACCAGCATTTACAGCTACACCTTC. The full variable domain, with the rest looked up from reference TRBV7-9 and TRBJ1-2, is DTGVSQNPRHKITKRGQNVTFRCDPISEHNRLYWYRQTLGQGPEFLTYFQNEAQLEKSRLLSDRFSAERPKGSFSTLEIQRTEQGDSAMYLCASSLLTSIYSYTFGSGTRLTVV.

The chain has TRBV7-9 and TRBJ1-2; D gene uncertain. Germline values: CDR1 SEHNR, CDR2 FQNEAQ (reference sequence). The V and J ends lost 0 bases and 7 bases respectively, with 9 bases between them. This CDR3 spans 13 amino acids. The CDR3 sequence: CASSLANPLGYTF. The CDR3 coding sequence is TGTGCCAGCAGCTTAGCGAACCCCCTTGGCTACACCTTC.

This clone was detected once. The chain recombines TRBV29-1 with TRBJ2-7; D might be TRBD1 or TRBD2, each matching 5 bases. Germline CDR1 and CDR2: SQVTM and ANQGSEA. The CDR3 loop spans 11 amino acids. Trimming pared 8 bases from V and 6 bases from J, leaving 14 bases between. The CDR3 sequence is CSYTWGSEQYF. In nucleotides, the CDR3 is TGCAGCTATACCTGGGGGAGCGAGCAGTACTTC.

V and J are TRBV2 and TRBJ1-2; D is perhaps TRBD1 (5 bases). Germline CDR1 and CDR2: SNHLY and FYNNEI. The ends were cut back, 6 bases at V and 4 bases at J, with 12 bases in the middle. This CDR3 is 13 amino acids long. CDR3 protein: CASSPGTGYGYTF. The CDR3 coding sequence is TGTGCCAGCAGCCCCGGGACGGGCTATGGCTACACCTTC.

About this clone: The sample has other DNA sequences that encode this CDR3 too. CDR3 sequence reads: CAWSVMGKQPQHF. CDR3 DNA: TGTGCCTGGAGTGTTATGGGGAAACAGCCCCAGCATTTT. V and J are TRBV30 and TRBJ1-5; D remains unclear. Germline CDR1 reads GTSNPN; CDR2 reads SVGIG (reference sequence). The CDR3 runs 13 residues. The ends were cut back, 0 bases at V and 7 bases at J, with 10 bases in the middle.

The rearrangement links TRBV9 to TRBJ2-7, with TRBD1 as a possible D gene (6 bases). This CDR3 has 15 residues. V dropped 4 bases and J dropped 1 base, with 15 bases sitting between them. Per the germline V gene, CDR1 is SGDLS and CDR2 is YYNGEE. CDR3 sequence reads: CASSLSGTLSYEQYF. CDR3 nucleotide sequence: TGTGCCAGCAGCCTTTCCGGGACACTTTCCTACGAGCAGTACTTC.

This chain uses TRBV6-5 with TRBJ2-1; TRBD1 agrees at 9 bases. V was clipped by 6 bases and J by 5 bases; unmatched bases: 8. The CDR3 sequence is 15 residues long. Germline V CDR1 and CDR2: MNHEY, SVGAGI. Here the CDR3 reads CASSYSGQGNNEQFF. In nucleotides, the CDR3 is TGTGCCAGCAGCTATTCGGGACAGGGAAACAATGAGCAGTTCTTC.

The chain links TRBV6-6 to TRBJ2-3, with D unclear. Germline CDR1 MNHNY, CDR2 SVGAGI (reference sequence). The V and J ends lost 3 bases and 3 bases respectively, with 7 bases between them. There are 13 residues in the CDR3. The CDR3 loop reads CASSYGITDTQYF. The CDR3 region has the DNA TGTGCCAGCAGTTATGGCATAACAGATACGCAGTATTTT.

V gene TRBV6-1 combines with J gene TRBJ1-5, with a tentative D call TRBD1 (6 bases). This CDR3 is built from 15 residues. Between the trimmed V and J ends, which lost 4 bases and 6 bases, there was a span of 16 bases. CDR1 is MNHNS and CDR2 is SASEGT in the germline V gene. The CDR3 region is CASSVRTAPAQPQHF. In DNA form, the CDR3 reads TGTGCCAGCAGTGTCAGGACAGCGCCCGCTCAGCCCCAGCATTTT.

The chain uses TRBV28 and TRBJ2-7; TRBD2 is a possible D gene (6 bases). Germline assignment: CDR1 MDHEN and CDR2 SYDVKM. V dropped 6 bases and J dropped 0 bases, with 15 bases sitting between them. The length of the CDR3 is 15 residues. The CDR3 DNA reads TGTGCCAGCAGCTCTCCGGGACTGATCTCCTACGAGCAGTACTTC. Protein product: CASSSPGLISYEQYF.

The rearrangement joins TRBV25-1 to TRBJ1-3; 7 bases match TRBD1. Unmatched junction bases numbered 6, after V lost 4 bases and J lost 0 bases. Germline CDR1 is MGHDK and CDR2 is SYGVNS. The CDR3 sequence is 16 residues long. This CDR3 reads CASSGGQTSSGNTIYF. Written as DNA, the CDR3 is TGTGCCAGCAGTGGGGGACAGACCTCCTCTGGAAACACCATATATTTT.

The chain is built from TRBV28 and TRBJ2-7; D is unresolved. CDR1 MDHEN and CDR2 SYDVKM come from the germline V gene. The germline V and J ends were trimmed by 8 bases and 6 bases, with 11 bases remaining between them. This CDR3 spans 11 amino acids. CDR3: CASGLYGEQYF. The DNA of the CDR3 is TGTGCCAGCGGGTTGTACGGCGAGCAGTACTTC.

The chain employs TRBV5-4 and TRBJ2-3, with 8 bases fitting TRBD2. The length of the CDR3 is 15 residues. Germline V gene data show CDR1 as SGHNT and CDR2 as YYREEE (reference sequence). Trimming at V came to 4 bases and at J to 1 base, leaving 5 bases not matched to a gene. This CDR3 reads CASSPGGSRTDTQYF. DNA for the CDR3: TGTGCCAGCAGCCCGGGGGGGAGCCGCACAGATACGCAGTATTTT.